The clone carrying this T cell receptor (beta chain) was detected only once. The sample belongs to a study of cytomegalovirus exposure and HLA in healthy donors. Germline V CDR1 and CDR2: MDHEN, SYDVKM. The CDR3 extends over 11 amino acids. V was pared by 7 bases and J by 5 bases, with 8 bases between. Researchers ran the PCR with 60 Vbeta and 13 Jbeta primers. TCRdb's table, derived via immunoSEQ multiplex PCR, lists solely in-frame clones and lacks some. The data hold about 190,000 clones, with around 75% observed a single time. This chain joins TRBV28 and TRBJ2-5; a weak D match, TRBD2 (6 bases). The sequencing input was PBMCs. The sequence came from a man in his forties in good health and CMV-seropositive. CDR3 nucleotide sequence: TGTGCCAGCAAGGAGGGGGAGACCCAGTACTTC. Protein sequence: CASKEGETQYF.